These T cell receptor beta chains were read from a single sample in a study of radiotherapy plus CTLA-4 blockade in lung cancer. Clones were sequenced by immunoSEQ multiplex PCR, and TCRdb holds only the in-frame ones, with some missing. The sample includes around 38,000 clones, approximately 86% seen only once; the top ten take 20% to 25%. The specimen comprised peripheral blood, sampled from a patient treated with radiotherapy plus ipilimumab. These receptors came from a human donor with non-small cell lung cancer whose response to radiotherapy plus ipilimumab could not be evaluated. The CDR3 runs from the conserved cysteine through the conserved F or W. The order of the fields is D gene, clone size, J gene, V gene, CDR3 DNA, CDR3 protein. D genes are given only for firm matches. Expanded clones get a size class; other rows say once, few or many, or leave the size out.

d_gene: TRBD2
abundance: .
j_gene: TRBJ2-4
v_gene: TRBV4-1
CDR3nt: TGCGCCAGCAGCCGAATCGGAGGGCGGGAGGGCCGAGACAAAAACATTCAGTACTTC
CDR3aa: CASSRIGGREGRDKNIQYF

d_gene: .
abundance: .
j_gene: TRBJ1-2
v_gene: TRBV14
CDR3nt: TGTGCCAGCAGGCCAGCAGGGAACTATGGCTACACCTTC
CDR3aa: CASRPAGNYGYTF

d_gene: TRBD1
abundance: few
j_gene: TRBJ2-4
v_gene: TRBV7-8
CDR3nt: TGTGCCAGCAGCTCCCGGGACAGGGGACCTTTCAGCAAAAACATTCAGTACTTC
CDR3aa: CASSSRDRGPFSKNIQYF

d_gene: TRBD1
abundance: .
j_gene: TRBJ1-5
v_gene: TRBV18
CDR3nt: TGTGCCAGCTCAGAACAGGGGGCGCGGGAGCAGCCCCAGCATTTT
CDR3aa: CASSEQGAREQPQHF

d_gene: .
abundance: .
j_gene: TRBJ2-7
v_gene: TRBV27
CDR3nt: TGTGCCAGCAGGGGGCCAGGGTTTGGCTACGAGCAGTACTTC
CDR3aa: CASRGPGFGYEQYF

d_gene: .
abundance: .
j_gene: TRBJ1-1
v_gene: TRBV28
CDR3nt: TGTGCCAGCAGTACCCACAGGACTGAAGCTTTCTTT
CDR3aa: CASSTHRTEAFF

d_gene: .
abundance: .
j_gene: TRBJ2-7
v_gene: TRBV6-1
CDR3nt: TGTGCCAGCAGCCAACAGGACTCCTACGAGCAGTACTTC
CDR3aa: CASSQQDSYEQYF

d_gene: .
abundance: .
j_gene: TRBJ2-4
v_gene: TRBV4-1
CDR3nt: TGCGCCAGCAGCCAAGGGGGAGAGGGAGAGGCCAAAAACATTCAGTACTTC
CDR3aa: CASSQGGEGEAKNIQYF

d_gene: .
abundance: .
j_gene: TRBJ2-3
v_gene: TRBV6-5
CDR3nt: TGTGCCAGCAGCTCCGCGGGGACGCAGTATTTT
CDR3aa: CASSSAGTQYF

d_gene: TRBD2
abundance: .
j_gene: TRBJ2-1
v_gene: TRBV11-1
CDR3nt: TGTGCCAGCAGCTTAACGGAGAGTAGCGGGGGGTACAATGAGCAGTTCTTC
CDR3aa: CASSLTESSGGYNEQFF

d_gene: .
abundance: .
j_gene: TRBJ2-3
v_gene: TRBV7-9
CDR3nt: TGTGCCAGCCATGAGTTGGTCGCGGCAGATACGCAGTATTTT
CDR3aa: CASHELVAADTQYF

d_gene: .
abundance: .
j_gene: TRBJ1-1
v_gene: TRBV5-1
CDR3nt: TGCGCCAGCAGCGAGGGAGTGGGGAACACTGAAGCTTTCTTT
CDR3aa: CASSEGVGNTEAFF

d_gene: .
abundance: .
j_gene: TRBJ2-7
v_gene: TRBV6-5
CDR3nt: TGTGCCAGCAGTTTACAGAGCTCCTACGAGCAGTACTTC
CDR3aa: CASSLQSSYEQYF

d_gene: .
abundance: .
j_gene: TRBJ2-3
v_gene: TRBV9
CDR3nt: TGTGCCAGCAGCGTAGCTTGGGTCGGAGGGGGCCGCACAGATACGCAGTATTTT
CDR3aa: CASSVAWVGGGRTDTQYF

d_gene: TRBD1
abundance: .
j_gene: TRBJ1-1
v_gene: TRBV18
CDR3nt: TGTGCCAGCTCACCGTCCCTATCGGGGACAGTGGGCACTGAAGCTTTCTTT
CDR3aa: CASSPSLSGTVGTEAFF

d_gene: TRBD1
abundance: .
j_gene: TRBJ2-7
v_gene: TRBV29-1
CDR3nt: TGCAGCGTAGAAAGGGACAGGAGCTACGAGCAGTACTTC
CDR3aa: CSVERDRSYEQYF

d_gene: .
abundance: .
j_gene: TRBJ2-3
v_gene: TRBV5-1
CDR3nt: TGCGCCAGCAGGCGGGATGTGGCAGATACGCAGTATTTT
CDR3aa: CASRRDVADTQYF

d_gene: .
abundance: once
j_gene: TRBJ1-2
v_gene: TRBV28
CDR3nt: TGTGCCAGCAACCGGCCGGGTGTGAACTATGGCTACACCTTC
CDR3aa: CASNRPGVNYGYTF

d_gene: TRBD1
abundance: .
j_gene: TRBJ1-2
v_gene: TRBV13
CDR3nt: TGTGCCAGCAGCTTAGGGGGACAGGGGATAAACTATGGCTACACCTTC
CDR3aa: CASSLGGQGINYGYTF

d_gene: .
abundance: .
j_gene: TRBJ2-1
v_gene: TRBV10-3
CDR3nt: TGTGCCACTCGCTTCGGGGGAGGCAATGAGCAGTTCTTC
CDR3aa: CATRFGGGNEQFF

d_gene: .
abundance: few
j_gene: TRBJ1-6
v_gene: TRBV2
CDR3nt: TGTGCCAGCAGTGCAATTTTCAGGTTCGGTAATTCACCCCTCCACTTT
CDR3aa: CASSAIFRFGNSPLHF

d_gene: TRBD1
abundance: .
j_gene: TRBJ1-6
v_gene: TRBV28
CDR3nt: TGTGCCAGCAGTACCCACAGGGGCCACAATTCACCCCTCCACTTT
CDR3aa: CASSTHRGHNSPLHF